The 6 T cell receptor beta chains listed next were all sequenced from one sample in a study of identical twins' blood T cells. TCRdb itself ran the 5' RACE reads through MiXCR, one entry per CDR3 protein. Of about 370,000 distinct CDR3 sequences in the sample, roughly 28% were seen once. Sequences were obtained from PBMCs. Receptor source: a woman aged 18-49 years in good health.

Note on this clonotype: A much larger clone lies one base from this, so it may be a read error. The CDR3, as DNA: TGTGCCGGCAGTTACCAGGGGTTGCCCCAGCATTTT. This gives the protein CAGSYQGLPQHF. This chain uses TRBV6-2 or TRBV6-3 with TRBJ1-5; maybe TRBD1 (6 bases). The CDR3 has 12 residues. Germline CDR1 reads MNHEY; CDR2 reads SVGEGT.

With regard to this clonotype: One end of the junction fails to match germline, which may point to a read error. This chain links TRBV7-8 with TRBJ2-2; D may correspond to TRBD1 or TRBD2 (5 bases each). In germline, CDR1 is SGHVS, CDR2 FQNEAQ. CDR3 size: 13 residues. CDR3 in amino acids: CASIQAGTGELLF. CDR3 nucleotides: TGTGCCAGCATTCAGGCTGGGACCGGGGAGCTGCTTTTT.

The chain links TRBV7-9 to TRBJ1-1; 8 bases map to TRBD1. The trim removed 6 bases at V and 8 bases at J, leaving 14 bases unmatched. This CDR3 has 15 amino acids. CDR1 and CDR2 (germline): SEHNR, FQNEAQ (reference sequence). In DNA form, the CDR3 reads TGTGCCAGCAGTCAACGGACAGGGTCGGGGACCGAAGCTTTCTTT. The encoded protein is CASSQRTGSGTEAFF.

For this clonotype: The junction departs from germline at one end; a sequencing error may be responsible. The chain links TRBV12-3 or TRBV12-4 to TRBJ1-1; D unclear. CDR3 length equals 13 residues. The CDR3 DNA reads as TGTGCCAGCAGTTTTGGGATGAACGCTGAAGCTTTCTTT. Translating it yields CASSFGMNAEAFF.

The V and J genes are TRBV5-6 and TRBJ1-4; no reliable D call. Germline loops: CDR1 SGHDT, CDR2 YYEEEE. Trimming took off 4 bases at V and 8 bases at J, with 18 bases between the two ends. The CDR3 is 15 amino acids. The CDR3: CASSPGETAEEKLFF. CDR3 in DNA: TGTGCCAGCAGCCCCGGTGAGACGGCAGAGGAAAAACTGTTTTTT.

In its sample, this clonotype was seen a few times. Mismatch with germline at one junction end may stem from a read error. This CDR3 is CAGSRGQLPTGELFF. CDR3 nucleotide sequence: TGCGCCGGCAGCCGGGGACAGCTACCCACCGGGGAGCTGTTTTTT. The chain combines TRBV5-1 with TRBJ2-2; 7 bases align to TRBD1. CDR1 is SGHRS and CDR2 is YFSETQ in the germline V gene. This CDR3 spans 15 amino acids.